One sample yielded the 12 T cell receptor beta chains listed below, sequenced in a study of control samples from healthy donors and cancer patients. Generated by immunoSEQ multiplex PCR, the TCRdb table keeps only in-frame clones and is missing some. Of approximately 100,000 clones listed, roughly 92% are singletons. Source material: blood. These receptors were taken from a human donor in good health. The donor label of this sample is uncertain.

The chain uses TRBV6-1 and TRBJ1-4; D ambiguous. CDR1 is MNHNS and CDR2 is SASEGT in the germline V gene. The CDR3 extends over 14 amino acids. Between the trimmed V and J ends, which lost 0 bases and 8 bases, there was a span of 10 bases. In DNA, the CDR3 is TGTGCCAGCAGTGAAGCCCCAGACTCAGAAAAACTGTTTTTT. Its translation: CASSEAPDSEKLFF.

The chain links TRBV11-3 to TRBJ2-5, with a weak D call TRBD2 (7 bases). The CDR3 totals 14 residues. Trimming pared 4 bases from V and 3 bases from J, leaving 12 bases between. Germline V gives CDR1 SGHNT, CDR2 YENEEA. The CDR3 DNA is TGTGCCAGCAGCTCGAGGGGGGGGGAAGAGACCCAGTACTTC. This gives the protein CASSSRGGEETQYF.

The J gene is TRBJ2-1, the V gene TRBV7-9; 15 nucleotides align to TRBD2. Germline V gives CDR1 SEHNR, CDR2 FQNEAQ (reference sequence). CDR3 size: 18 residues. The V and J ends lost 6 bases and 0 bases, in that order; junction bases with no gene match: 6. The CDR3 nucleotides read TGTGCCAGCAGGCCCGGGACTAGCGGGGGGTACTCCTACAATGAGCAGTTCTTC. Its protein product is CASRPGTSGGYSYNEQFF.

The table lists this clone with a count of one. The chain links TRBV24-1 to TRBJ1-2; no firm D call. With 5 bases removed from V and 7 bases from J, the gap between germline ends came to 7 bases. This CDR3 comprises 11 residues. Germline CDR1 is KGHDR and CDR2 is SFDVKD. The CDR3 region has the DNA TGTGCCACCAGTGGCCTGGGTGGCTACACCTTC. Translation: CATSGLGGYTF.

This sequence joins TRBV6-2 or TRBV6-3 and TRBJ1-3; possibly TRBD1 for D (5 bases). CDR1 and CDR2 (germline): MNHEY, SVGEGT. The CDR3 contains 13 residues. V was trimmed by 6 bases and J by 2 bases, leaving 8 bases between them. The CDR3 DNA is TGTGCCAGCAGCCCAGGGCCTGGAAACACCATATATTTT. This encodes CASSPGPGNTIYF.

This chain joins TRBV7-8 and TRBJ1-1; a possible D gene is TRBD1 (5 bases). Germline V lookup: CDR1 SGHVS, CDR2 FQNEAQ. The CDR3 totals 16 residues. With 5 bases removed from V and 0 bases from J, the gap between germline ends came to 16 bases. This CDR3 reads CASSGMALQVNTEAFF. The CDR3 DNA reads TGTGCCAGCAGCGGCATGGCCTTACAGGTGAACACTGAAGCTTTCTTT.

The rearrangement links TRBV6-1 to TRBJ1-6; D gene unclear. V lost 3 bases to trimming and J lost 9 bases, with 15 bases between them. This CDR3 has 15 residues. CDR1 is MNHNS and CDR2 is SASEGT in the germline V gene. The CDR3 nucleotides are TGTGCCAGCAGTGAGTCGGTGGGGAGCGGTTCACCCCTCCACTTT. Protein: CASSESVGSGSPLHF.

For the CDR3, the DNA is TGCGCCAGCAGCTCCTCGACTAGCACAGATACGCAGTATTTT. It is translated as CASSSSTSTDTQYF. The V gene is TRBV5-1, the J gene TRBJ2-3; D uncertain. The CDR3 totals 14 residues. CDR1 and CDR2 from the germline V gene are SGHRS and YFSETQ. Trimming stripped 3 bases from V and 0 bases from J, with 8 bases between.

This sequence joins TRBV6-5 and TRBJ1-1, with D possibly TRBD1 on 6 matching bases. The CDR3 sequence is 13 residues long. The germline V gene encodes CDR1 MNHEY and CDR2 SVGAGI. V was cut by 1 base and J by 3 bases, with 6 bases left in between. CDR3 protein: CASSYYRDTEAFF. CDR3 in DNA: TGTGCCAGCAGTTACTACAGGGACACTGAAGCTTTCTTT.

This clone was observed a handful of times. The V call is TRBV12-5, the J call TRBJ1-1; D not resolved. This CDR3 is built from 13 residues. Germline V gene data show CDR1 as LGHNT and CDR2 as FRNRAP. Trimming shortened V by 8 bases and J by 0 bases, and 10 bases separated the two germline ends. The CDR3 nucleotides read TGTGCTAGTCTTTCCCCTCTGAACACTGAAGCTTTCTTT. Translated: CASLSPLNTEAFF.

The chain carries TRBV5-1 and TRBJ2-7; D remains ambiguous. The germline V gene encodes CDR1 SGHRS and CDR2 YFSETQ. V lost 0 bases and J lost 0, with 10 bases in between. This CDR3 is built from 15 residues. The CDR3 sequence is CASSLEAGSSYEQYF. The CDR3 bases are TGCGCCAGCAGCTTGGAAGCCGGCAGCTCCTACGAGCAGTACTTC.

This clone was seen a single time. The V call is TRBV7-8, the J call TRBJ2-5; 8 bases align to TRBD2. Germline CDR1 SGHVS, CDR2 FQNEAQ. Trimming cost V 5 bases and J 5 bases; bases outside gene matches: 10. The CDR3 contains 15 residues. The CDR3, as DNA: TGTGCCAGCAGCCCAAAAAGGACTAGCTGGGAGACCCAGTACTTC. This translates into CASSPKRTSWETQYF.